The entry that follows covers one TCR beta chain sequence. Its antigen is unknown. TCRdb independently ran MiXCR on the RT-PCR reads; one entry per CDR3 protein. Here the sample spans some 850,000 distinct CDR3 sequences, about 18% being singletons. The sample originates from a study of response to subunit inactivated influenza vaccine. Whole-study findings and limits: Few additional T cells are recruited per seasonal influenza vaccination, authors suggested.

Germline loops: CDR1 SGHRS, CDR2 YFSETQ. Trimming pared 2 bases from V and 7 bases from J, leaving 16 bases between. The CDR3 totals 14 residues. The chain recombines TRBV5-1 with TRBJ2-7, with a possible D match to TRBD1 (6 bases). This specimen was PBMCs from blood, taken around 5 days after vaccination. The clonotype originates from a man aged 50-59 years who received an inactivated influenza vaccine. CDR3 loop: CASSLRQATGEQYF. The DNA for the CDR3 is TGCGCCAGCAGCTTAAGACAGGCTACGGGGGAGCAGTACTTC.